Listed here are 7 T cell receptor beta chains from one sample, sequenced in a study of cytomegalovirus exposure and HLA in healthy donors. The data were produced by immunoSEQ multiplex PCR, yet TCRdb's version contains in-frame clones alone and is incomplete. The repertoire holds approximately 210,000 clones, with about 82% as singletons. Sample: PBMCs. The receptors come from a young woman in good health and CMV-seronegative.

The rearrangement uses TRBV18 and TRBJ1-1, with D perhaps TRBD1 (6 bases). CDR3 length: 15 residues. Germline loops: CDR1 KGHSH, CDR2 LQKENI. Trimming removed 6 bases at V and 1 base at J, with 15 bases between. CDR3 sequence reads: CASSSQGSWNTEAFF. The CDR3 DNA is TGTGCCAGCTCGTCTCAGGGGTCTTGGAACACTGAAGCTTTCTTT.

The rearrangement joins TRBV7-8 to TRBJ2-3; D call uncertain. This CDR3 spans 16 amino acids. V shed 2 bases and J shed 8 bases, with 20 bases lying between them. CDR1 SGHVS and CDR2 FQNEAQ come from the germline V gene. The CDR3 region has the DNA TGTGCCAGCAGCTTAAACCTCCTCTCCACTAAGACTACGCAGTATTTT. Protein product: CASSLNLLSTKTTQYF.

This chain connects TRBV7-9 to TRBJ2-5; D perhaps matches TRBD1 (5 bases). CDR3 length equals 14 residues. Germline CDR1 is SEHNR and CDR2 is FQNEAQ (reference sequence). V dropped 6 bases and J dropped 2 bases, with 13 bases sitting between them. The CDR3: CASRDDRLQETQYF. The CDR3 DNA reads as TGTGCCAGCAGGGACGACAGATTACAAGAGACCCAGTACTTC.

The genes are TRBV5-8 and TRBJ2-7; TRBD1 agrees at 9 bases. Germline loops: CDR1 SGHTS, CDR2 YDEGEE. J was trimmed by 4 bases and V by 4 bases; bases with no gene match: 3. The CDR3 totals 13 residues. The CDR3 nucleotides are TGTGCCAGCAGCGTTGACAGGGGGTACGAGCAGTACTTC. Translated, it gives CASSVDRGYEQYF.

This sequence joins TRBV10-3 and TRBJ2-5; TRBD2 agrees at 7 bases. The CDR3 covers 17 residues. Germline-derived CDR1 and CDR2 are ENHRY and SYGVKD. The V and J ends lost 7 bases and 0 bases, in that order; junction bases with no gene match: 14. CDR3 in DNA: TGTGCCATCAACCCCGGACCCGGGACTACCGACCAAGAGACCCAGTACTTC. Residues: CAINPGPGTTDQETQYF.

The chain is built from TRBV19 and TRBJ2-7, with 7 nucleotides matching TRBD1. V shed 1 base, J shed 2 bases, and the junction held 5 bases outside the gene matches. The CDR3 length is 15 residues. Germline CDR1 reads LNHDA; CDR2 reads SQIVND (reference sequence). CDR3 in DNA: TGTGCCAGTAGTATAGGGCGCAGGGGGACCTACGAGCAGTACTTC. As protein: CASSIGRRGTYEQYF.

This rearrangement joins TRBV2 to TRBJ1-2; maybe TRBD1 (6 bases). Germline V gene sequence: CDR1 SNHLY, CDR2 FYNNEI. Trimming removed 2 bases at V and 2 bases at J, with 18 bases between. The CDR3 is 17 residues long. The CDR3 protein is CASSESAVTGTNYGYTF. In DNA form, the CDR3 reads TGTGCCAGCAGTGAATCCGCGGTGACCGGGACAAACTATGGCTACACCTTC. The full variable domain, completed using reference TRBV2 and TRBJ1-2, is EPEVTQTPSHQVTQMGQEVILRCVPISNHLYFYWYRQILGQKVEFLVSFYNNEISEKSEIFDDQFSVERPDGSNFTLKIRSTKLEDSAMYFCASSESAVTGTNYGYTFGSGTRLTVV.